These 9 T cell receptor beta chains originate from one sample sequenced in a study of beta chain features in type 1 diabetes. Study outcomes and limitations: Significant though moderate, a shortening of TCRB CDR3s appeared in all four CD4+ subsets of Type 1 diabetes patients.

These TCRs are of unknown antigen specificity. TCRB transcripts that were expressed got sequenced, as all of the isolated RNA had been reverse transcribed. The data were produced by immunoSEQ multiplex PCR, yet TCRdb's version contains in-frame clones alone and is incomplete. The repertoire consists of over 200,000 clones, with approximately 10% occurring once and the leading ten covering 0.017%. The sequenced sample consisted of naive CD4+ T cells from blood. The receptors were gathered from a man younger than 40 with type 1 diabetes.

V gene TRBV28 combines with J gene TRBJ2-1; maybe TRBD2 (5 bases). CDR1 is MDHEN and CDR2 is SYDVKM in the germline V gene. The CDR3 totals 18 residues. V lost 5 bases, J lost 0 bases, and 20 bases lay in between. CDR3 sequence: CASSGSGWSARSYNEQFF. The DNA of the CDR3 is TGTGCCAGCAGTGGGTCGGGGTGGAGCGCCCGCTCCTACAATGAGCAGTTCTTC. The whole variable domain, remainder taken from reference TRBV28 and TRBJ2-1, is DVKVTQSSRYLVKRTGEKVFLECVQDMDHENMFWYRQDPGLGLRLIYFSYDVKMKEKGDIPEGYSVSREKKERFSLILESASTNQTSMYLCASSGSGWSARSYNEQFFGPGTRLTVL.

The rearrangement links TRBV11-2 to TRBJ2-1; D gene unclear. CDR1 SGHAT and CDR2 FQNNGV come from the germline V gene. Trimming left V 3 bases short and J 4 bases short, with 7 bases between. The CDR3 runs to 13 residues. The CDR3 DNA sequence: TGTGCCAGCAGCTTGCAGGCTTACAATGAGCAGTTCTTC. Translating gives CASSLQAYNEQFF.

This clone appeared a few times. This chain uses TRBV11-2 with TRBJ2-1; tentatively, D is TRBD2 (7 bases). Between the trimmed V and J ends, which lost 3 bases and 4 bases, there was a span of 13 bases. The CDR3 covers 15 residues. CDR1 SGHAT and CDR2 FQNNGV come from the germline V gene. The CDR3 here is CASSFEGGLYNEQFF. CDR3 coding DNA: TGTGCCAGCAGCTTTGAGGGGGGGCTATACAATGAGCAGTTCTTC. Looking up the rest from reference TRBV11-2 and TRBJ2-1 gives the full variable domain: EAGVAQSPRYKIIEKRQSVAFWCNPISGHATLYWYQQILGQGPKLLIQFQNNGVVDDSQLPKDRFSAERLKGVDSTLKIQPAKLEDSAVYLCASSFEGGLYNEQFFGPGTRLTVL.

This sequence joins TRBV5-1 and TRBJ2-3, with D perhaps TRBD2 (5 bases). Trimming took 3 bases from V and 0 from J, leaving 17 bases between them. The CDR3 runs to 17 residues. Germline CDR1 reads SGHRS; CDR2 reads YFSETQ. DNA of the CDR3: TGCGCCAGCAGCTATTTTGCGCGGAGGACTAGCACAGATACGCAGTATTTT. Translation gives CASSYFARRTSTDTQYF.

This clone came up a few times. V and J are TRBV5-1 and TRBJ2-5; D is undetermined. This CDR3 is built from 13 residues. Germline values: CDR1 SGHRS, CDR2 YFSETQ. V lost 5 bases and J 3 bases, leaving 11 bases between the germline ends. CDR3 amino acids: CASRRSGKETQYF. The CDR3, as DNA: TGCGCCAGCAGGAGGTCCGGCAAAGAGACCCAGTACTTC. Drawing the rest from reference TRBV5-1 and TRBJ2-5, the complete variable domain is KAGVTQTPRYLIKTRGQQVTLSCSPISGHRSVSWYQQTPGQGLQFLFEYFSETQRNKGNFPGRFSGRQFSNSRSEMNVSTLELGDSALYLCASRRSGKETQYFGPGTRLLVL.

This clone came up a few times. CDR3 sequence (DNA): TGTGCCAGCACGGCCAACAGGGGGAACGATGGCTACACCTTC. Translating gives CASTANRGNDGYTF. The V and J genes are TRBV7-9 and TRBJ1-2; 8 positions match TRBD1. Germline CDR1 is SEHNR and CDR2 is FQNEAQ (reference sequence). The junction had 10 bases not matched to a gene; V was cut back by 7 bases and J by 6 bases. CDR3 length: 14 amino acids.

This clone was recorded a few times. The chain carries TRBV6-5 and TRBJ2-1; D may be TRBD2 (6 bases). Germline CDR1 MNHEY, CDR2 SVGAGI. Trimming removed 3 bases from V and 5 bases from J, with 14 bases in between. This CDR3 comprises 15 residues. The CDR3 DNA follows: TGTGCCAGCAGTTATCAGGGAGGCCCCAACAATGAGCAGTTCTTC. Its protein product is CASSYQGGPNNEQFF.

The V call is TRBV29-1, the J call TRBJ2-5; TRBD1 agrees at 7 bases. CDR1 and CDR2 (germline): SQVTM, ANQGSEA. J lost 4 bases, V lost 6 bases, and 5 bases had no gene match. This CDR3 has 12 residues. CDR3 DNA: TGCAGCGTCTCACAGGGGTCAGAGACCCAGTACTTC. Protein product: CSVSQGSETQYF.

V is TRBV18 and J is TRBJ2-7; D is perhaps TRBD2 (5 bases). The germline gives CDR1 KGHSH, CDR2 LQKENI. The V end was cut by 3 bases, the J end by 6 bases, with 12 bases between. This CDR3 region has 13 residues. CDR3 DNA: TGTGCCAGCTCACCGTCAACGGCGGGCGAGCAGTACTTC. Translation gives CASSPSTAGEQYF.